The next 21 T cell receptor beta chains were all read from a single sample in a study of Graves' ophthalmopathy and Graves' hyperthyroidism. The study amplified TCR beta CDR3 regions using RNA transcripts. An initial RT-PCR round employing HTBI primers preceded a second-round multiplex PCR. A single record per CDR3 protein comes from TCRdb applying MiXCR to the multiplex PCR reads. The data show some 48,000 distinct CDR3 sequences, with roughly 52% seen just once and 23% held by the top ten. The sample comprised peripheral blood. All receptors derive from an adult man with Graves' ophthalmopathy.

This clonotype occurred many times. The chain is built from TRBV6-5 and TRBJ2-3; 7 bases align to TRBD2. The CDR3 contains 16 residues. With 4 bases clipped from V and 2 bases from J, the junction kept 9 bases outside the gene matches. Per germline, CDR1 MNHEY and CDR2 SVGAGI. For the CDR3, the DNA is TGTGCCAGCAGTTTCGGCAAGGGGAGGGCCACAGATACGCAGTATTTT. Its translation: CASSFGKGRATDTQYF.

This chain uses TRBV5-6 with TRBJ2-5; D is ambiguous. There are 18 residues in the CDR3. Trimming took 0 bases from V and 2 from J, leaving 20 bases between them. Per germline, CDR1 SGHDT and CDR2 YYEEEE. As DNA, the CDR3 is TGTGCCAGCAGCTTGGCCAAGCAAGCAGGAGAGGTACAAGAGACCCAGTACTTC. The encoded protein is CASSLAKQAGEVQETQYF.

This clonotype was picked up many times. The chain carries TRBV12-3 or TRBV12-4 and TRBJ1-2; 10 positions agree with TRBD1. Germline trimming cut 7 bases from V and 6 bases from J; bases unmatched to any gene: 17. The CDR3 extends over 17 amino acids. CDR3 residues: CASNSLPGTGVRNGYTF. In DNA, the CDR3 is TGTGCCAGCAACTCTCTGCCCGGGACAGGGGTTCGAAATGGCTACACCTTC.

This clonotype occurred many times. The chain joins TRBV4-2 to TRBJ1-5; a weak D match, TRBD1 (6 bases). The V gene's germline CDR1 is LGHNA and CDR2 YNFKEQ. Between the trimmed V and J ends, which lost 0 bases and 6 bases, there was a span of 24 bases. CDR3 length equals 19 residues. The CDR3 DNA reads TGTGCCAGCAGCCAAGAAATTGACAGGTCATCCTTGTCAGGTCAGCCCCAGCATTTT. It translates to CASSQEIDRSSLSGQPQHF.

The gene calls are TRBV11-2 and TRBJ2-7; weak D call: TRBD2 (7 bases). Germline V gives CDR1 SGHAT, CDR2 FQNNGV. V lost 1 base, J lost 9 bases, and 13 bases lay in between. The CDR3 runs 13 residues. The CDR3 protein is CASSLGGRGVQYF. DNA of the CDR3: TGTGCCAGCAGCTTAGGGGGGAGGGGGGTGCAGTACTTC.

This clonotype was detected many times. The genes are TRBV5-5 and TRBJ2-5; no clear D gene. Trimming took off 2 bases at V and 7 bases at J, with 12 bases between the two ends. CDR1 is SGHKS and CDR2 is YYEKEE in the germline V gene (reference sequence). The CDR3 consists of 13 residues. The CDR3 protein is CASSFSPKGTQYF. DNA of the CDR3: TGTGCCAGCAGCTTTTCCCCTAAAGGGACCCAGTACTTC.

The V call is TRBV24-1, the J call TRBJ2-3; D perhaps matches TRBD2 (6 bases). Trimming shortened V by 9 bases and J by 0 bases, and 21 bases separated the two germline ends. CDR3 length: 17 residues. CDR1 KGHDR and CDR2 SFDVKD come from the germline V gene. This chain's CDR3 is CATVKRAFTPSTDTQYF. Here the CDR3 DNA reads TGTGCCACCGTGAAGCGGGCCTTTACCCCTAGCACAGATACGCAGTATTTT.

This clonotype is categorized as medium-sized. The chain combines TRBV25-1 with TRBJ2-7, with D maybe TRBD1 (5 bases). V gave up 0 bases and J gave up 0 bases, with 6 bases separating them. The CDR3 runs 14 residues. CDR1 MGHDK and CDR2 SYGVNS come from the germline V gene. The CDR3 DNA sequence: TGTGCCAGCAGTGAATATGACAGCTCCTACGAGCAGTACTTC. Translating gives CASSEYDSSYEQYF.

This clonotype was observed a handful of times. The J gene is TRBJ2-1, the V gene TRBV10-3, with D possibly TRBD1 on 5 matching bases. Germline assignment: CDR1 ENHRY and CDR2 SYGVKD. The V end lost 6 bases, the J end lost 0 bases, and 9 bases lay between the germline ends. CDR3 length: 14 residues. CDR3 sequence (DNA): TGTGCCATCAGGGACCAGGGCTCCTACAATGAGCAGTTCTTC. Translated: CAIRDQGSYNEQFF.

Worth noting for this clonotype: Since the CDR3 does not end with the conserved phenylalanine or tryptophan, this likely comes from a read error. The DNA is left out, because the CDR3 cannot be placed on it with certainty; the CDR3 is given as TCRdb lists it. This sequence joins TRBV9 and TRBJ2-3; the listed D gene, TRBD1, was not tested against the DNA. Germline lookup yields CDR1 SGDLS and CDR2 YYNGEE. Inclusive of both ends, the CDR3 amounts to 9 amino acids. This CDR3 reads CASRPGHNY.

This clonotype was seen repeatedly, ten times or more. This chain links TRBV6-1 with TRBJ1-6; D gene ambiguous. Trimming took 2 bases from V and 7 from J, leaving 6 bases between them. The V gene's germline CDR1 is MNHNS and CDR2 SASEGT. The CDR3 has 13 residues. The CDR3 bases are TGTGCCAGCAGTGAAAGGACGAATTCACCCCTCCACTTT. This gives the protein CASSERTNSPLHF.

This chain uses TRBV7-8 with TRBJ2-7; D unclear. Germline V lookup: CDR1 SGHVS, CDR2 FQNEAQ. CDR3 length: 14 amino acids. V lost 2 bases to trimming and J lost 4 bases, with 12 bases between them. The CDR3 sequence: CASSLNLMRYEQYV. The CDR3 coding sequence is TGTGCCAGCAGCTTAAATCTAATGAGGTACGAGCAGTACGTC.

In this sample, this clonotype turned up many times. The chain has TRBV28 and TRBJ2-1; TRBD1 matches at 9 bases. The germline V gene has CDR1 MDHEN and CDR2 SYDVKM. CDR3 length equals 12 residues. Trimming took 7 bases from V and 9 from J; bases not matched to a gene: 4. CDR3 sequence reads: CASIGQGFEQFF. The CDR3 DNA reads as TGTGCCAGCATCGGACAGGGGTTTGAGCAGTTCTTC.

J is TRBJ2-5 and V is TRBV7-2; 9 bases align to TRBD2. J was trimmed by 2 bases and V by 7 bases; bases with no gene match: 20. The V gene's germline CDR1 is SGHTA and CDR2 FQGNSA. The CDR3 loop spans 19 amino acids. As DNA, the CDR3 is TGTGCCAGCACCCCCCAGTTTGGGATAGCGGGAGAGGTACAAGAGACCCAGTACTTC. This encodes CASTPQFGIAGEVQETQYF. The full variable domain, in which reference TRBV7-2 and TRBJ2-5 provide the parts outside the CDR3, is GAGVSQSPSNKVTEKGKDVELRCDPISGHTALYWYRQSLGQGLEFLIYFQGNSAPDKSGLPSDRFSAERTGGSVSTLTIQRTQQEDSAVYLCASTPQFGIAGEVQETQYFGPGTRLLVL.

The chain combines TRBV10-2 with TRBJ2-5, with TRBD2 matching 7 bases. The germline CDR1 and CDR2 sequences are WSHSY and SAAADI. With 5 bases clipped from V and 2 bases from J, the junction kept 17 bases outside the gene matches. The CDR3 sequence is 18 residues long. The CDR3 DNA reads TGCGCCAGCAGTCGGGACTACACCGGGAGGAGGGCACAAGAGACCCAGTACTTC. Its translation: CASSRDYTGRRAQETQYF.

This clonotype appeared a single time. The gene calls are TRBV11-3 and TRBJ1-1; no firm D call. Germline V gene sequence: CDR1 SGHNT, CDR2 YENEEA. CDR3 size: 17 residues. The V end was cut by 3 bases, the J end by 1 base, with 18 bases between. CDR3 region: CASSFPNNNQRNTEAFF. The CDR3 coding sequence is TGTGCCAGCAGCTTTCCGAACAACAACCAACGGAACACTGAAGCTTTCTTT.

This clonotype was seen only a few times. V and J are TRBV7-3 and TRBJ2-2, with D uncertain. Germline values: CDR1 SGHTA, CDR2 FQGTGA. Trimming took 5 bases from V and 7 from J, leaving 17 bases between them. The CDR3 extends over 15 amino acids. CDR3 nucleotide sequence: TGTGCCAGCAGCCCCCTCTTTCGAGAAATCGGGGAGCTGTTTTTT. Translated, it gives CASSPLFREIGELFF.

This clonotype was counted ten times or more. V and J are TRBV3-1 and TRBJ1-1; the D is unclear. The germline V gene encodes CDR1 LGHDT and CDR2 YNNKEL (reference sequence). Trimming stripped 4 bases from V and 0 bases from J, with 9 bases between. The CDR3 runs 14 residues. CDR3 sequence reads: CASSLRRLNTEAFF. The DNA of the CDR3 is TGTGCCAGCAGCCTCCGACGGTTGAACACTGAAGCTTTCTTT.

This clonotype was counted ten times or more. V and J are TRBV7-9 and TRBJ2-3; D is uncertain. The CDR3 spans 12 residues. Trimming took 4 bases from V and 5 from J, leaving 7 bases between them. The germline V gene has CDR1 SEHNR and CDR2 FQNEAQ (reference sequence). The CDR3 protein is CASSYWGDTQYF. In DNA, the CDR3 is TGTGCCAGCAGCTACTGGGGAGATACGCAGTATTTT.

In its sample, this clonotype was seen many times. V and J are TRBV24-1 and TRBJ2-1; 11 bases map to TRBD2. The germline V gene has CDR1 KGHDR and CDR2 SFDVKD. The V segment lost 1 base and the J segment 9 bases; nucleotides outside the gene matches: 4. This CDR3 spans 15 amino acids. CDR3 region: CATSDLISGGGEQFF. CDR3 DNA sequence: TGTGCCACCAGTGATTTAATTAGCGGGGGGGGTGAGCAGTTCTTC.

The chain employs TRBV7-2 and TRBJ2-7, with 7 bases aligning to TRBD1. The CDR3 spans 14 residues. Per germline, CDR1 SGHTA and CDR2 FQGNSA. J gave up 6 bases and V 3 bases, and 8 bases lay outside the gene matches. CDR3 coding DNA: TGTGCCAGCAGCTTGTTTACAGGGGTAGGCGAGCAGTACTTC. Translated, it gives CASSLFTGVGEQYF.